This TCR beta chain stems from a study of Ad26.COV2.S vaccination and SARS-CoV-2 variants. Germline CDR1 reads SEHNR; CDR2 reads FQNEAQ (reference sequence). V was shortened by 2 bases and J by 4 bases, with 5 bases between the two germline ends. The CDR3 contains 12 residues. The treatment here: 15 to 20 received Ad26.COV2.S at low or high dose, single or two shots; 5 received placebo; per-sample allocation not given. The study sampled participants on day 63 after the first vaccine or placebo injection. The method was immunoSEQ multiplex PCR; TCRdb's version includes in-frame clones alone and lacks a portion of them. The profile shows about 480,000 clones, around nine tenths of them singletons.

The sample in question was peripheral blood, obtained in a trial of Ad26.COV2.S vaccine versus placebo. The rearrangement uses TRBV7-9 and TRBJ1-2, with no clear D. The receptor was derived from a person between 18 and 60 years old who received the Ad26.COV2.S COVID-19 vaccine or a placebo. Here the CDR3 reads CASSLLGYGYTF. CDR3 coding DNA: TGTGCCAGCAGCTTACTTGGCTATGGCTACACCTTC. Looking up the rest from reference TRBV7-9 and TRBJ1-2 gives the full variable domain: DTGVSQNPRHKITKRGQNVTFRCDPISEHNRLYWYRQTLGQGPEFLTYFQNEAQLEKSRLLSDRFSAERPKGSFSTLEIQRTEQGDSAMYLCASSLLGYGYTFGSGTRLTVV.